The rows below give T cell receptor beta chains drawn from one sample of a study of blood T cell repertoires in COVID-19. Repertoires were generated with immunoSEQ multiplex PCR, while TCRdb's copy carries only in-frame clones and drops some. The sample has roughly 500,000 clones, more than 75% seen once. Sequenced material: PBMCs or T cells enriched from blood (not recorded which). These receptors were collected from a woman in her thirties or forties who had recovered from COVID-19. Both conserved end residues are part of each CDR3. Fields, in order: V gene, CDR3 length, D gene, J gene, clone size, CDR3 DNA, CDR3 protein. D genes are given only for firm matches. Clone size is not always given. Where it is, it says once, few, many or a class for expanded clones.

V gene: TRBV29-1
CDR3 length: 13
D gene: TRBD1
J gene: TRBJ1-2
clone size: NA
CDR3 DNA: TGCAGCGCCGGGACAGGGGACGGCTATGGCTACACCTTC
CDR3 protein: CSAGTGDGYGYTF

V gene: TRBV12-3/TRBV12-4
CDR3 length: 12
D gene: NA
J gene: TRBJ1-1
clone size: NA
CDR3 DNA: TGTGCCAGCAGTCAGGGAGGCACTGAAGCTTTCTTT
CDR3 protein: CASSQGGTEAFF

V gene: TRBV29-1
CDR3 length: 11
D gene: NA
J gene: TRBJ2-7
clone size: NA
CDR3 DNA: TGCAGCGTTGGTTTTATGAGCGAGCAGTACTTC
CDR3 protein: CSVGFMSEQYF

V gene: TRBV9
CDR3 length: 14
D gene: NA
J gene: TRBJ1-1
clone size: NA
CDR3 DNA: TGTGCCAGCAGCGCAGGAACAGGGATCACTGAAGCTTTCTTT
CDR3 protein: CASSAGTGITEAFF

V gene: TRBV11-2
CDR3 length: 15
D gene: NA
J gene: TRBJ2-1
clone size: once
CDR3 DNA: TGTGCCAGCAGCTTGCAGCAGGGGCCCTACAATGAGCAGTTCTTC
CDR3 protein: CASSLQQGPYNEQFF

V gene: TRBV14
CDR3 length: 13
D gene: TRBD1
J gene: TRBJ2-7
clone size: NA
CDR3 DNA: TGTGCCAGCAGCCACCTGACAGGGAACGAGCAGTACTTC
CDR3 protein: CASSHLTGNEQYF

V gene: TRBV4-3
CDR3 length: 14
D gene: TRBD2
J gene: TRBJ2-1
clone size: NA
CDR3 DNA: TGCGCCAGCAGCCAAGATGGGGCGGGAGGCGAGCAGTTCTTC
CDR3 protein: CASSQDGAGGEQFF

V gene: TRBV27
CDR3 length: 15
D gene: NA
J gene: TRBJ1-2
clone size: NA
CDR3 DNA: TGTGCCAGCAGTTTAAGGGGCCAGGACACGGTTTACTACACCTTC
CDR3 protein: CASSLRGQDTVYYTF

V gene: TRBV19
CDR3 length: 14
D gene: NA
J gene: TRBJ1-2
clone size: NA
CDR3 DNA: TGTGCCAGTAGTATCAAAACGACAGTCTATGGCTACACCTTC
CDR3 protein: CASSIKTTVYGYTF

V gene: TRBV4-1
CDR3 length: 13
D gene: NA
J gene: TRBJ1-2
clone size: NA
CDR3 DNA: TGCGCCAGCAGCCAACCGACAGGCTATGGCTACACCTTC
CDR3 protein: CASSQPTGYGYTF

V gene: TRBV2
CDR3 length: 12
D gene: NA
J gene: TRBJ2-1
clone size: once
CDR3 DNA: TGTGCCAGCGGGGGCCTTTTAGATGAGCAGTTCTTC
CDR3 protein: CASGGLLDEQFF

V gene: TRBV7-9
CDR3 length: 16
D gene: TRBD2
J gene: TRBJ2-1
clone size: NA
CDR3 DNA: TGTGCCAGCAGCCGATCTAGCGGTAGCTCCTACAATGAGCAGTTCTTC
CDR3 protein: CASSRSSGSSYNEQFF

V gene: TRBV19
CDR3 length: 15
D gene: TRBD1
J gene: TRBJ2-1
clone size: NA
CDR3 DNA: TGTGCCAGTAGTATCGCCCACAGGGGGCCCAATGAGCAGTTCTTC
CDR3 protein: CASSIAHRGPNEQFF

V gene: TRBV18
CDR3 length: 21
D gene: TRBD2
J gene: TRBJ2-6
clone size: NA
CDR3 DNA: TGTGCCAGCTCACTATCGGGTCGTGGACTAGCGGGAACAAACGGGGCCAACGTCCTGACTTTC
CDR3 protein: CASSLSGRGLAGTNGANVLTF

V gene: TRBV19
CDR3 length: 16
D gene: NA
J gene: TRBJ1-2
clone size: NA
CDR3 DNA: TGTGCCAGTAGCTTATGGGACACGGACACTAACTATGGCTACACCTTC
CDR3 protein: CASSLWDTDTNYGYTF

V gene: TRBV4-3
CDR3 length: 15
D gene: NA
J gene: TRBJ2-3
clone size: NA
CDR3 DNA: TGCGCCAGCAGCCAAGAGACAGGGAGGACAGATACGCAGTATTTT
CDR3 protein: CASSQETGRTDTQYF

V gene: TRBV14
CDR3 length: 13
D gene: TRBD1
J gene: TRBJ1-2
clone size: NA
CDR3 DNA: TGTGCCAGCAGCGGGACAGTACGGGTGGCTATCACCTTC
CDR3 protein: CASSGTVRVAITF

V gene: TRBV11-1
CDR3 length: 13
D gene: TRBD1
J gene: TRBJ2-7
clone size: NA
CDR3 DNA: TGTGCCAGCAGCGACAGGGGCGTCTACGAGCAGTACTTC
CDR3 protein: CASSDRGVYEQYF

V gene: TRBV28
CDR3 length: 17
D gene: TRBD2
J gene: TRBJ2-7
clone size: NA
CDR3 DNA: TGTGCCAGCGACGGGACTAGCGGGAGTAGGACGCTAAACGAGCAGTACTTC
CDR3 protein: CASDGTSGSRTLNEQYF

V gene: TRBV6-5
CDR3 length: 15
D gene: TRBD1
J gene: TRBJ2-4
clone size: NA
CDR3 DNA: TGTGCCACCACAATTTCGGGACAGTACAAAAACATTCAGTACTTC
CDR3 protein: CATTISGQYKNIQYF

V gene: TRBV7-9
CDR3 length: 14
D gene: NA
J gene: TRBJ1-1
clone size: NA
CDR3 DNA: TGTGCCAGCAGCTTGACAGCCGAGAACACTGAAGCTTTCTTT
CDR3 protein: CASSLTAENTEAFF

V gene: TRBV18
CDR3 length: 15
D gene: NA
J gene: TRBJ2-4
clone size: NA
CDR3 DNA: TGTGCCAGCTCACCAACCCGGGACACTCAAAACATTCAGTACTTC
CDR3 protein: CASSPTRDTQNIQYF

V gene: TRBV19
CDR3 length: 18
D gene: TRBD1
J gene: TRBJ1-5
clone size: NA
CDR3 DNA: TGTGCCAGTAGTACCTCCTTCCCAGGGACAGGGGGATTTCAGCCCCAGCATTTT
CDR3 protein: CASSTSFPGTGGFQPQHF

V gene: TRBV27
CDR3 length: 14
D gene: NA
J gene: TRBJ1-4
clone size: NA
CDR3 DNA: TGTGCCAGCGGGTATTCAGGGAGGGGGGAAAAACTGTTTTTT
CDR3 protein: CASGYSGRGEKLFF

V gene: TRBV6-5
CDR3 length: 15
D gene: NA
J gene: TRBJ2-1
clone size: NA
CDR3 DNA: TGTGCCATACGTCCCGGACAGCTTGGGGACAATGAGCAGTTCTTC
CDR3 protein: CAIRPGQLGDNEQFF

V gene: TRBV5-1
CDR3 length: 13
D gene: NA
J gene: TRBJ2-1
clone size: NA
CDR3 DNA: TGCGCCAGCAGCTTGGGGAGTTACAATGAGCAGTTCTTC
CDR3 protein: CASSLGSYNEQFF

V gene: TRBV27
CDR3 length: 11
D gene: NA
J gene: TRBJ1-1
clone size: NA
CDR3 DNA: TGTGCCAGCAGAGAAGCGACTGAAGCTTTCTTT
CDR3 protein: CASREATEAFF

V gene: TRBV9
CDR3 length: 14
D gene: NA
J gene: TRBJ1-2
clone size: NA
CDR3 DNA: TGTGCCAGCAGCGTAGCATTTGGGGCGGGGGCCTACACCTTC
CDR3 protein: CASSVAFGAGAYTF

V gene: TRBV10-1
CDR3 length: 15
D gene: TRBD1
J gene: TRBJ2-7
clone size: NA
CDR3 DNA: TGCGCCAGCAGTGGGGGACAGGGGGCCGCCTACGAGCAGTACTTC
CDR3 protein: CASSGGQGAAYEQYF

V gene: TRBV4-3
CDR3 length: 17
D gene: TRBD1
J gene: TRBJ1-6
clone size: NA
CDR3 DNA: TGCGCCAGCAGCCAAGATGGAGGGACAGATCATAATTCACCCCTCCACTTT
CDR3 protein: CASSQDGGTDHNSPLHF

V gene: TRBV15
CDR3 length: 13
D gene: TRBD2
J gene: TRBJ2-7
clone size: NA
CDR3 DNA: TGTGCCACTAGCCCGGGAGGGCCTCAAGAGCAGTACTTC
CDR3 protein: CATSPGGPQEQYF

V gene: TRBV5-8
CDR3 length: 17
D gene: NA
J gene: TRBJ2-3
clone size: NA
CDR3 DNA: TGTGCCAGCAGTTTTTTCCCGGGGAGGTCAGGCACAGATACGCAGTATTTT
CDR3 protein: CASSFFPGRSGTDTQYF

V gene: TRBV10-1
CDR3 length: 15
D gene: NA
J gene: TRBJ2-7
clone size: once
CDR3 DNA: TGCGCCAGCAGTGAGTCAGGTGTGGGGGGATACGAGCAGTACTTC
CDR3 protein: CASSESGVGGYEQYF

V gene: TRBV5-6
CDR3 length: 13
D gene: NA
J gene: TRBJ2-1
clone size: NA
CDR3 DNA: TGTGCCAGCAGATCACTATTCTCTCCTTCGCAGTTCTTC
CDR3 protein: CASRSLFSPSQFF

V gene: TRBV2
CDR3 length: 15
D gene: TRBD2
J gene: TRBJ2-7
clone size: NA
CDR3 DNA: TGTGCCACCTCGGAGGCGAGCGGGAGGACTCGCGAGCAGTACTTC
CDR3 protein: CATSEASGRTREQYF

V gene: TRBV7-2
CDR3 length: 15
D gene: TRBD2
J gene: TRBJ2-7
clone size: NA
CDR3 DNA: TGTGCCAGCAGCTTAGAACTAGCGGGAGGGCCGGAGCAGTACTTC
CDR3 protein: CASSLELAGGPEQYF

V gene: TRBV27
CDR3 length: 16
D gene: TRBD1
J gene: TRBJ1-5
clone size: NA
CDR3 DNA: TGTGCCAGCAGTTCCACGACAGGGTGGAACGCTCAGCCCCAGCATTTT
CDR3 protein: CASSSTTGWNAQPQHF

V gene: TRBV18
CDR3 length: 15
D gene: NA
J gene: TRBJ2-5
clone size: NA
CDR3 DNA: TGTGCCAGCTCCCAAACCACGACGGGATACGAGACCCAGTACTTC
CDR3 protein: CASSQTTTGYETQYF

V gene: TRBV5-4
CDR3 length: 15
D gene: TRBD1
J gene: TRBJ1-2
clone size: NA
CDR3 DNA: TGTGCCAGCAGCCCCACAGGGGACCCGACCTATGGCTACACCTTC
CDR3 protein: CASSPTGDPTYGYTF

V gene: TRBV10-3
CDR3 length: 15
D gene: TRBD2
J gene: TRBJ2-1
clone size: NA
CDR3 DNA: TGTGCCATCACCGGTGGGCTAGCGGGAGTTAATGAGCAGTTCTTC
CDR3 protein: CAITGGLAGVNEQFF

V gene: TRBV5-1
CDR3 length: 15
D gene: TRBD1
J gene: TRBJ2-7
clone size: NA
CDR3 DNA: TGCGCCAGCAGCCAGGGACAGGGTAGGTTTTACGAGCAGTACTTC
CDR3 protein: CASSQGQGRFYEQYF

V gene: TRBV12-3/TRBV12-4
CDR3 length: 13
D gene: NA
J gene: TRBJ1-2
clone size: NA
CDR3 DNA: TGTGCCAGCAGGGTCCAGGGAAACCATGGCTACACCTTC
CDR3 protein: CASRVQGNHGYTF

V gene: TRBV5-1
CDR3 length: 15
D gene: NA
J gene: TRBJ2-1
clone size: NA
CDR3 DNA: TGCGCCAGCAGCACCGGGTCGGGGTTCAACAATGAGCAGTTCTTC
CDR3 protein: CASSTGSGFNNEQFF

V gene: TRBV12-3/TRBV12-4
CDR3 length: 13
D gene: TRBD1
J gene: TRBJ1-6
clone size: NA
CDR3 DNA: TGTGCCAGCAGCCGACAGGGGAATTCACCCCTCCACTTT
CDR3 protein: CASSRQGNSPLHF